Listed below are T cell receptor beta chains from one sample, sequenced in a study of CD8 T cells in Susac syndrome. TCRdb re-called the immunoSEQ multiplex PCR reads with MiXCR, one entry per CDR3 protein. The sample contains 70,000 or so distinct CDR3 sequences, less than 95% of which appear only once. The specimen sequenced was CD8+ T cells from PBMCs. Source of these receptors: a human donor with multiple sclerosis. The CDR3 runs from the conserved cysteine through the conserved F or W. D genes are given only for firm matches. The size entry is marked missing in some rows and otherwise reads once, few, many or a size class.

D: TRBD2; J: TRBJ2-1; size: -; V: TRBV29-1; DNA: TGCAGCGTGCCCGGGACTACCTACTACAATGAGCAGTTCTTC; CDR3: CSVPGTTYYNEQFF
D: -; J: TRBJ2-3; size: once; V: TRBV9; DNA: TGTGCCAGCAGCACTCTGGCGGGCACAGATACGCAGTATTTT; CDR3: CASSTLAGTDTQYF
D: -; J: TRBJ2-5; size: -; V: TRBV29-1; DNA: TGCAGCGTTGAATTGGTTCAAGAGACCCAGTACTTC; CDR3: CSVELVQETQYF
D: TRBD1; J: TRBJ1-2; size: -; V: TRBV7-9; DNA: TGTGCCAGCAGCCCGGCAGGGGGCGACGTCTATGGCTACACCTTC; CDR3: CASSPAGGDVYGYTF
D: TRBD1; J: TRBJ1-2; size: once; V: TRBV27; DNA: TGTGCCAGCAGTTTACAACAGGGGAGGAATGGCTACACCTTC; CDR3: CASSLQQGRNGYTF
D: -; J: TRBJ2-7; size: -; V: TRBV20-1; DNA: TGCAGTGCTAGTGAGAACAGGGGCGGAGGGCCCCCCGAGCAGTACTTC; CDR3: CSASENRGGGPPEQYF
D: -; J: TRBJ1-1; size: -; V: TRBV27; DNA: TGTGCCAGCAGTTCTGGCTTTCTGAACACTGAAGCTTTCTTT; CDR3: CASSSGFLNTEAFF
D: TRBD1; J: TRBJ2-5; size: -; V: TRBV7-9; DNA: TGTGCCAGCAGCTCAAGGGACAGGGGAATAGGGGAGACCCAGTACTTC; CDR3: CASSSRDRGIGETQYF
D: TRBD2; J: TRBJ2-1; size: -; V: TRBV4-1; DNA: TGCGCCAGCAGCCTCTTGGCGGGGGGGCCCAATGAGCAGTTCTTC; CDR3: CASSLLAGGPNEQFF
D: -; J: TRBJ1-1; size: few; V: TRBV24-1; DNA: TGTGCCACCAGTGACCGAGGGGGGACAGAAGCTTTCTTT; CDR3: CATSDRGGTEAFF
D: -; J: TRBJ2-7; size: once; V: TRBV7-2; DNA: TGTGCCAGCAGCTTAACAAGAGCACGTTTCCCGATGTCGAACGAGCAGTACTTC; CDR3: CASSLTRARFPMSNEQYF
D: TRBD2; J: TRBJ2-1; size: -; V: TRBV7-2; DNA: TGTGCCAGCAGCTTAGGACTAGCAGCCTACAATGAGCAGTTCTTC; CDR3: CASSLGLAAYNEQFF
D: -; J: TRBJ2-5; size: -; V: TRBV5-4; DNA: TGTGCCAGCAGCCCAGCGCGGGCAGGAGGTGGAGAGACCCAGTACTTC; CDR3: CASSPARAGGGETQYF
D: -; J: TRBJ1-1; size: -; V: TRBV27; DNA: TGTGCCAGCAGTTTATACCGGCACCTACTGCCGGCTTTCTTT; CDR3: CASSLYRHLLPAFF
D: -; J: TRBJ1-4; size: -; V: TRBV4-1; DNA: TGCGCCAGCAGCCTCATCTTCAGGGATGAAAAACTGTTTTTT; CDR3: CASSLIFRDEKLFF
D: -; J: TRBJ2-7; size: -; V: TRBV19; DNA: TGTGCCAGTAGTATGGACCGAGGGTCCTACGAGCAGTACTTC; CDR3: CASSMDRGSYEQYF
D: -; J: TRBJ2-7; size: -; V: TRBV7-9; DNA: TGTGCCAGCAGCCAGTCAAATCACGAGCAGTACTTC; CDR3: CASSQSNHEQYF
D: -; J: TRBJ2-7; size: few; V: TRBV5-1; DNA: TGCGCCAGCAGCTTGGGAGGCAGCGACGAGCAGTACTTC; CDR3: CASSLGGSDEQYF
D: TRBD1; J: TRBJ2-7; size: -; V: TRBV4-1; DNA: TGCGCCAGCAGCCCGACAGGGGGCTTCTACGAGCAGTACTTC; CDR3: CASSPTGGFYEQYF
D: -; J: TRBJ1-6; size: -; V: TRBV5-4; DNA: TGTGCCAGCAGCTTGGGGATAGTTTCCTCCTCCTATAATTCACCCCTCCACTTT; CDR3: CASSLGIVSSSYNSPLHF
D: -; J: TRBJ2-1; size: -; V: TRBV14; DNA: TGTGCCAGCAGCCAAGGAATGACTCACTCCTACAATGAGCAGTTCTTC; CDR3: CASSQGMTHSYNEQFF
D: TRBD2; J: TRBJ2-5; size: once; V: TRBV3-1; DNA: TGTGCCAGCAGGTCGACTAGCGGGGGGTCGGAGACCCAGTACTTC; CDR3: CASRSTSGGSETQYF
D: -; J: TRBJ2-5; size: -; V: TRBV21-1; DNA: TGTGCCAGCAGCAAAGCGACCGAGACCCAGTACTTC; CDR3: CASSKATETQYF
D: TRBD1; J: TRBJ1-2; size: once; V: TRBV4-2; DNA: TGTGCCAGCAGCCAAGGGGGACAGAACTATGGCTACACCTTC; CDR3: CASSQGGQNYGYTF
D: -; J: TRBJ2-1; size: -; V: TRBV27; DNA: TGTGCCAGCAGTTTAGAGGCGAGCCTCGTGGATGAGCAGTTCTTC; CDR3: CASSLEASLVDEQFF